This T cell receptor (beta chain) emerged from a study of cytomegalovirus exposure and HLA in healthy donors. Study observations and caveats: DRB1 had the most TCR associations and HLA-C the fewest, a later analysis found, with rates varying by HLA locus. There were some V segments, including TRBV6-2 and TRBV6-3, excluded as indistinguishable.

The CDR3 runs 14 residues. Germline CDR1 and CDR2: MNHEY and SVGAGI. J was trimmed by 1 base and V by 7 bases; bases with no gene match: 4. Vbeta (60) and Jbeta (13) primers were used in the PCR. Sequencing used immunoSEQ multiplex PCR; TCRdb keeps in-frame clones, though not all of them. The table includes 150,000 or so clones, 77% detected once. This clone was seen a few times. The antigen is not known. Other DNA sequences in the sample encode the same CDR3. The clonotype comes from a woman aged 25-40 years in good health and CMV-seronegative. This sequence joins TRBV6-5 and TRBJ1-5; 7 bases fit TRBD1. Source material: PBMCs. The DNA for the CDR3 is TGTGCCAGCAACCCGACAGGGAGCAATCAGCCCCAGCATTTT. Its translation is CASNPTGSNQPQHF.